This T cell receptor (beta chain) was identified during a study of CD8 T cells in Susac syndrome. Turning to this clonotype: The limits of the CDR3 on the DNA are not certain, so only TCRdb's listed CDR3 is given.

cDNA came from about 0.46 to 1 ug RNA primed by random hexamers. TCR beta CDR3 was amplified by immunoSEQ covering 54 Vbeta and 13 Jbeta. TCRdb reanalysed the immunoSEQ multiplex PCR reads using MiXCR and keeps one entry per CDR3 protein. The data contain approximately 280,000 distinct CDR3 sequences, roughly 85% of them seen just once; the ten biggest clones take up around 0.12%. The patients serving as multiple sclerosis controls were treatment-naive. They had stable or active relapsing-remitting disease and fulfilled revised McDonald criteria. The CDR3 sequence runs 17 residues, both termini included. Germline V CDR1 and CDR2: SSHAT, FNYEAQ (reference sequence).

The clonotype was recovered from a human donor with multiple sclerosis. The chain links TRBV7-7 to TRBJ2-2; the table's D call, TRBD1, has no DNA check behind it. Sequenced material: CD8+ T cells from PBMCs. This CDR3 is CASSSRTGTRTPGSCFF.